The clone carrying this T cell receptor (beta chain) was observed a few times. Its antigen is not known. V was shortened by 1 base and J by 5 bases, with 10 bases between the two germline ends. Germline lookup yields CDR1 SGHTA and CDR2 FQGNSA. This CDR3 has 14 amino acids. The data stem from a study of cytomegalovirus exposure and HLA in healthy donors. The study's findings and limits: With high specificity and sensitivity, the classifier reportedly diagnosed cytomegalovirus status. In a later analysis, a missense DCLRE1C variant was linked to TCR beta V- and J-gene trimming.

The PCR employed 60 Vbeta primers together with 13 Jbeta primers. Assay: immunoSEQ multiplex PCR; the TCRdb copy retains only in-frame clones and omits some. The sample holds 55,000 or so clones; approximately 80% are singletons and the top ten take approximately 2.9%. The TCR originated in a man in his fifties in good health and CMV-seronegative. The specimen sequenced was PBMCs. This chain uses TRBV7-2 with TRBJ2-3; a weak D match, TRBD1 (6 bases). The CDR3 sequence is CASSLDQGIDTQYF. The DNA for the CDR3 is TGTGCCAGCAGCTTAGACCAGGGGATAGATACGCAGTATTTT.